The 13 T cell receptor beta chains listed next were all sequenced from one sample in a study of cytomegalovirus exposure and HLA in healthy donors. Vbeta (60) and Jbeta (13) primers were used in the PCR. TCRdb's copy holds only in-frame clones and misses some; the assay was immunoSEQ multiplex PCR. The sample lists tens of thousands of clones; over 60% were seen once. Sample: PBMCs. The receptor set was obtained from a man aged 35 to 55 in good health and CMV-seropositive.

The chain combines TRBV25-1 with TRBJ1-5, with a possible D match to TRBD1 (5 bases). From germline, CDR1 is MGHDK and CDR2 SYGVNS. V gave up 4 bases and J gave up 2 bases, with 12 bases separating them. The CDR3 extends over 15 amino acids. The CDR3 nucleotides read TGTGCCAGCAGTGGCCCGCGGGGGGGCAATCAGCCCCAGCATTTT. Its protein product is CASSGPRGGNQPQHF.

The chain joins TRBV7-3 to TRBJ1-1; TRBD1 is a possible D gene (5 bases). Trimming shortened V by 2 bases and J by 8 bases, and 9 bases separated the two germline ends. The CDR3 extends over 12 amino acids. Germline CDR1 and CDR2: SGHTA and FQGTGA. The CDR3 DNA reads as TGTGCCAGCAGCTTATCGCGGACAGAAGCTTTCTTT. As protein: CASSLSRTEAFF.

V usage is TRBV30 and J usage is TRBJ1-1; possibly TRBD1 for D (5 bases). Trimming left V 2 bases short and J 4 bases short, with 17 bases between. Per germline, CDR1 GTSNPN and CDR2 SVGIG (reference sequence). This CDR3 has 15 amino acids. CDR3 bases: TGTGCCTGGAGTCCCCGATTAGGGGTGGGCACTGAAGCTTTCTTT. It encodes CAWSPRLGVGTEAFF.

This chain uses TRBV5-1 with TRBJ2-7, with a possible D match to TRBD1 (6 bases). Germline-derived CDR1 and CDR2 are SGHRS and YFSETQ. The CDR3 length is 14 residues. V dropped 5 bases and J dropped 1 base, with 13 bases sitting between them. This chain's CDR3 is CASSRQGPSYEQYF. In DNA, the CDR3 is TGCGCCAGCAGTCGTCAGGGGCCGTCCTACGAGCAGTACTTC.

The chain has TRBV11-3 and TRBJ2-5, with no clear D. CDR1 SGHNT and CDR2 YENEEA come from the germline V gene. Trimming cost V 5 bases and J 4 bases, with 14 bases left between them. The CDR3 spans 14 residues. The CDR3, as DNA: TGTGCCAGCAGCCTCGGTCGGTCGTCAGAGACCCAGTACTTC. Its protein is CASSLGRSSETQYF.

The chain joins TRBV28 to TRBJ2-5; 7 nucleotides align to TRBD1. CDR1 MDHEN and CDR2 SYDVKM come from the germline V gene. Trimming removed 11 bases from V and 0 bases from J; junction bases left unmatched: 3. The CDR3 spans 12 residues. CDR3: CAGGQNQETQYF. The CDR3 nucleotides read TGTGCCGGGGGACAGAACCAAGAGACCCAGTACTTC.

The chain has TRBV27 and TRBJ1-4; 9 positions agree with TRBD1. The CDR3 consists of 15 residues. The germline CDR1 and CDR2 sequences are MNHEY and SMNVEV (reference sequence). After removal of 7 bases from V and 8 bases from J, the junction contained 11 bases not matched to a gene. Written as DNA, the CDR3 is TGTGCCAGCAAGTCCGCGGGACAGGGTGGGGAAAAACTGTTTTTT. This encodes CASKSAGQGGEKLFF.

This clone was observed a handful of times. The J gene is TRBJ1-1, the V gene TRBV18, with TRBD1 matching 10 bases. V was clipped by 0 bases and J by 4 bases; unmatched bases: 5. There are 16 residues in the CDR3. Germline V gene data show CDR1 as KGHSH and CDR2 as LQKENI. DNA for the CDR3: TGTGCCAGCTCACCACCGGACAGGGGGGTCTTCACTGAAGCTTTCTTT. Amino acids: CASSPPDRGVFTEAFF. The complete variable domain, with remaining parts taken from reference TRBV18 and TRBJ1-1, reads NAGVMQNPRHLVRRRGQEARLRCSPMKGHSHVYWYRQLPEEGLKFMVYLQKENIIDESGMPKERFSAEFPKEGPSILRIQQVVRGDSAAYFCASSPPDRGVFTEAFFGQGTRLTVV.

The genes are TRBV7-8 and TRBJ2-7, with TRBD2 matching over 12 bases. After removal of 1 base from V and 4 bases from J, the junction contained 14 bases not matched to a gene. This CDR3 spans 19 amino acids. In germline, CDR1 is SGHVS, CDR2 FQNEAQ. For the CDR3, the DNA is TGTGCCAGCAGCTTAGTTAGGGTGATAGGACTAGCGGGGATGTACGAGCAGTACTTC. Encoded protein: CASSLVRVIGLAGMYEQYF.

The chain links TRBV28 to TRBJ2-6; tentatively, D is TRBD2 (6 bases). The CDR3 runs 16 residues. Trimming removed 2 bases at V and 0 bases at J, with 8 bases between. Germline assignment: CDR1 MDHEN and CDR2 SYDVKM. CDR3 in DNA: TGTGCCAGCAGTTTAGGGGGGAGCTCTGGGGCCAACGTCCTGACTTTC. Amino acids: CASSLGGSSGANVLTF.

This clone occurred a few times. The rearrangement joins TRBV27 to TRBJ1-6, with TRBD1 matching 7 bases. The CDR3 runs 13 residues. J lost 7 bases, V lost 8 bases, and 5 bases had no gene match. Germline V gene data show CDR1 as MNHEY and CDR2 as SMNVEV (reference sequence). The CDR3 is CASGPGQNSPLHF. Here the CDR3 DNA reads TGTGCCAGCGGGCCGGGACAGAATTCACCCCTCCACTTT.

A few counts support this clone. The CDR3: CAWSRRLAGGTYNEQFF. The CDR3 DNA follows: TGTGCCTGGAGTCGGAGACTAGCGGGGGGGACCTACAATGAGCAGTTCTTC. The V call is TRBV30, the J call TRBJ2-1; TRBD2 matches 14 bases. Germline V CDR1 and CDR2: GTSNPN, SVGIG (reference sequence). V shed 2 bases and J 2 bases; nucleotides not matched to a gene: 5. The CDR3 contains 17 residues.

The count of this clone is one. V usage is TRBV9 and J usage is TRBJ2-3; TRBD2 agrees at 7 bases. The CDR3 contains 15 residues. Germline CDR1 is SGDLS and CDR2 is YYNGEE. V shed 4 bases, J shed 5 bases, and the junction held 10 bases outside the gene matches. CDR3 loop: CASSPLAVGVDTQYF. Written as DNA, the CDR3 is TGTGCCAGCAGCCCTCTAGCGGTGGGAGTAGATACGCAGTATTTT.